These 31 T cell receptor beta chains came from one sample sequenced in a study of T cell repertoires and leukemia-associated antigens (dated by TCRdb to about 2019). These receptors are not linked to any known antigen. Library method: 5' RACE. TCRdb lists the instrument as Illumina MiSeq. In-frame beta chains were kept once TCRdb had trimmed the public reads at Q25 with fastp and called clones with MiXCR. Entries are consolidated by CDR3 protein sequence, retaining the most common genes and DNA. This sample holds 11,000 to 15,000 distinct CDR3 sequences; roughly 40% were observed only once. The ten most abundant clones make up around 8.8% of the sample. Sequenced material: CD3+ T cells sorted from blood and cultured. These receptors all come from a female donor in good health.

This clonotype was recorded once. Its ends do not fully match the called genes, so a read error is possible. V and J are TRBV5-6 and TRBJ2-2, with a weak D call TRBD2 (5 bases). The V gene's germline CDR1 is SGHDT and CDR2 YYEEEE. The CDR3 has 14 residues. CDR3 sequence: CAAHGFQNTGELFF. CDR3 sequence (DNA): TGTGCCGCGCACGGGTTCCAGAACACCGGGGAACTGTTTTTT.

The chain uses TRBV4-2 and TRBJ2-3; maybe TRBD2 (6 bases). The length of the CDR3 is 20 residues. V shed 4 bases and J shed 0 bases, with 26 bases lying between them. Germline assignment: CDR1 LGHNA and CDR2 YNFKEQ. In nucleotides, the CDR3 is TGTGCCAGCAGCCGCAATCCGGGGCTAGCGAGTCCAACTAGCACAGATACGCAGTATTTT. Its translation is CASSRNPGLASPTSTDTQYF.

About this clonotype: The CDR3 carries no conserved terminal phenylalanine or tryptophan, so it likely arises from a read error. V gene TRBV5-5 combines with J gene TRBJ2-1; D is uncertain. CDR1 and CDR2 (germline): SGHKS, YYEKEE (reference sequence). Trimming removed 4 bases from V and 8 bases from J, with 10 bases in between. The CDR3 sequence is 12 residues long. DNA for the CDR3: TGTGCCAGCAGCCCAGAGGACCATGAGCAGTTCCTC. Encoded protein: CASSPEDHEQFL.

This clonotype is labeled as medium-sized. The gene calls are TRBV20-1 and TRBJ2-5; 10 nucleotides line up with TRBD2. The ends lost 6 bases at V and 2 bases at J; junction bases unmatched: 9. The CDR3 consists of 15 residues. CDR1 is DFQATT, CDR2 SNEGSKA, per germline (reference sequence). The CDR3 nucleotides are TGCAGTGCCGAACGGAGGACTAGCGGACAAGAGACCCAGTACTTC. It translates to CSAERRTSGQETQYF.

The chain joins TRBV29-1 to TRBJ1-1, with D perhaps matching TRBD1 (6 bases). The germline gives CDR1 SQVTM, CDR2 ANQGSEA. V lost 6 bases, J lost 10 bases, and 21 bases lay in between. The CDR3 has 13 amino acids. CDR3 sequence: CSVLNKVGGSAFF. For the CDR3, the DNA is TGCAGCGTCTTGAACAAGGTCGGGGGCTCAGCTTTCTTT.

In this sample, this clonotype is medium-sized (0.01 to 0.1%). The chain recombines TRBV20-1 with TRBJ2-1, with D possibly TRBD1 on 7 matching bases. This CDR3 spans 16 amino acids. Germline assignment: CDR1 DFQATT and CDR2 SNEGSKA (reference sequence). V was clipped by 0 bases and J by 7 bases, with 19 bases between them. The CDR3, as DNA: TGCAGTGCTAGAGATTGGCAGGGGGGACATAGGAATGAGCAGTTCTTC. Translated: CSARDWQGGHRNEQFF.

Many counts were recorded for this clonotype. This rearrangement joins TRBV15 to TRBJ1-2; D may be TRBD1 (5 bases). CDR3 length: 16 residues. V was pared by 0 bases and J by 6 bases, with 17 bases between. The germline CDR1 and CDR2 sequences are LNHNV and YYDKDF (reference sequence). The CDR3 sequence is CATSRDTRRGADGYTF. Written as DNA, the CDR3 is TGTGCCACCAGCAGAGATACTAGAAGGGGCGCGGATGGCTACACCTTC.

The chain uses TRBV5-5 and TRBJ2-7, with D possibly TRBD1 on 5 matching bases. V was trimmed by 0 bases and J by 4 bases, leaving 8 bases between them. Germline CDR1 and CDR2: SGHKS and YYEKEE (reference sequence). The CDR3 sequence is 13 residues long. This chain's CDR3 is CASSLGGRYEQYF. In DNA, the CDR3 is TGTGCCAGCAGCTTGGGGGGCAGGTACGAGCAGTACTTC. Filled out from reference TRBV5-5 and TRBJ2-7, the complete variable domain reads DAGVTQSPTHLIKTRGQQVTLRCSPISGHKSVSWYQQVLGQGPQFIFQYYEKEERGRGNFPDRFSARQFPNYSSELNVNALLLGDSALYLCASSLGGRYEQYFGPGTRLTVT.

This clonotype occurred many times. The chain recombines TRBV30 with TRBJ2-1; 8 bases agree with TRBD1. The CDR3 is 14 amino acids. Trimming at V came to 2 bases and at J to 6 bases, leaving 6 bases not matched to a gene. The germline V gene encodes CDR1 GTSNPN and CDR2 SVGIG (reference sequence). The CDR3 here is CAWSWGTGSNEQFF. The CDR3 DNA sequence: TGTGCCTGGAGTTGGGGGACAGGTAGCAATGAGCAGTTCTTC.

As regards this clonotype: One end of the junction is discordant with germline, which a read error may explain. This chain joins TRBV18 and TRBJ1-4; the D is unclear. CDR1 and CDR2 from the germline V gene are KGHSH and LQKENI. The CDR3 is 14 residues long. The CDR3 bases are TGTGCCAACTCACCAGCTGAGGGCCGTGGAAAACTGTTTTTT. This sequence encodes CANSPAEGRGKLFF.

This clonotype occurred once. This chain links TRBV27 with TRBJ2-3; 7 bases map to TRBD1. Germline V gene sequence: CDR1 MNHEY, CDR2 SMNVEV (reference sequence). The CDR3 runs to 14 residues. The J segment lost 6 bases and the V segment lost 4 bases, leaving 7 bases of the junction unmatched. The CDR3 is CASSSTEGQDTQYF. CDR3 nucleotide sequence: TGTGCCAGCAGTTCCACAGAGGGACAGGATACGCAGTATTTT.

In this sample, this clonotype is medium-sized. This chain links TRBV7-6 with TRBJ1-1; possibly TRBD1 for D (6 bases). Germline assignment: CDR1 SGHVS and CDR2 FNYEAQ. The CDR3 is 16 amino acids. V lost 1 base and J 0 bases, leaving 12 bases between the germline ends. In DNA, the CDR3 is TGTGCCAGCAGCTTAGGAGGGGGGACACTGAACACTGAAGCTTTCTTT. Translated, it gives CASSLGGGTLNTEAFF. Combining the CDR3 with reference TRBV7-6 and TRBJ1-1 gives the whole variable domain GAGVSQSPRYKVTKRGQDVALRCDPISGHVSLYWYRQALGQGPEFLTYFNYEAQQDKSGLPNDRFSAERPEGSISTLTIQRTEQRDSAMYRCASSLGGGTLNTEAFFGQGTRLTVV.

Ten or more counts support this clonotype. This rearrangement joins TRBV5-1 to TRBJ1-2; perhaps TRBD1 as D (5 bases). The germline CDR1 and CDR2 sequences are SGHRS and YFSETQ. The V end lost 4 bases, the J end lost 4 bases, and 17 bases lay between the germline ends. The CDR3 runs 15 residues. CDR3: CASSTDTPGLYGYTF. The CDR3 DNA is TGCGCCAGCAGCACGGACACCCCGGGCCTCTATGGCTACACCTTC. Looking up the rest from reference TRBV5-1 and TRBJ1-2 gives the full variable domain: KAGVTQTPRYLIKTRGQQVTLSCSPISGHRSVSWYQQTPGQGLQFLFEYFSETQRNKGNFPGRFSGRQFSNSRSEMNVSTLELGDSALYLCASSTDTPGLYGYTFGSGTRLTVV.

The V gene is TRBV15, the J gene TRBJ2-4; D call uncertain. The CDR3 has 13 amino acids. Looked up from germline, CDR1 is LNHNV and CDR2 is YYDKDF (reference sequence). The V end lost 3 bases, the J end lost 6 bases, and 9 bases lay between the germline ends. Here the CDR3 reads CATSSRDRNIQYF. The CDR3 DNA reads as TGTGCCACCAGCAGTCGAGACCGAAACATTCAGTACTTC.

This clonotype is categorized as medium-sized. The chain couples TRBV10-3 to TRBJ2-7; weak D call: TRBD2 (7 bases). Between the trimmed V and J ends, which lost 11 bases and 5 bases, there was a span of 22 bases. There are 14 residues in the CDR3. Germline V gene data show CDR1 as ENHRY and CDR2 as SYGVKD. The CDR3 is CAAMGSSGGDEQYF. DNA for the CDR3: TGTGCCGCCATGGGTAGCTCGGGGGGCGACGAGCAGTACTTC.

This clonotype is judged medium-sized. The V gene is TRBV5-1, the J gene TRBJ1-1, with D uncertain. The germline V gene has CDR1 SGHRS and CDR2 YFSETQ. The CDR3 is made up of 15 amino acids. V was trimmed by 5 bases and J by 2 bases, leaving 16 bases between them. In nucleotides, the CDR3 is TGCGCCAGCAGTCGCCTCGTCGGGGAAAACACTGAAGCTTTCTTT. Protein: CASSRLVGENTEAFF.

This clonotype was seen repeatedly, ten times or more. The CDR3 spells CSARLGTTQETQYF. As DNA, the CDR3 is TGCAGTGCTAGACTGGGGACTACCCAAGAGACCCAGTACTTC. The chain links TRBV20-1 to TRBJ2-5; the match to TRBD2 covers 7 bases. The V segment lost 2 bases and the J segment 1 base; nucleotides outside the gene matches: 4. CDR1 is DFQATT and CDR2 is SNEGSKA in the germline V gene (reference sequence). This CDR3 contains 14 residues.

This clonotype showed up just once. The chain recombines TRBV25-1 with TRBJ2-7; the D gene could be TRBD1 or TRBD2 (6 bases each). CDR1 and CDR2 from the germline V gene are MGHDK and SYGVNS. V was pared by 1 base and J by 9 bases, with 16 bases between. The CDR3 has 14 amino acids. The CDR3 spells CASSESPWGARQYF. CDR3 sequence (DNA): TGTGCCAGCAGTGAATCACCGTGGGGGGCTAGGCAGTACTTC.

This chain uses TRBV29-1 with TRBJ2-2; unclear D gene. In germline, CDR1 is SQVTM, CDR2 ANQGSEA. The CDR3 is 15 amino acids. With 7 bases removed from V and 2 bases from J, the gap between germline ends came to 17 bases. This CDR3 is CSAVGHSLNTGELFF. The CDR3 nucleotides are TGCAGCGCCGTTGGCCATTCACTTAACACCGGGGAGCTGTTTTTT.

The V and J genes are TRBV30 and TRBJ2-3, with unresolved D. Trimming removed 3 bases at V and 3 bases at J, with 4 bases between. The CDR3 has 11 amino acids. Germline CDR1 reads GTSNPN; CDR2 reads SVGIG (reference sequence). CDR3 residues: CAWRATDTQYF. In DNA form, the CDR3 reads TGTGCCTGGAGGGCTACAGATACGCAGTATTTT.

This clonotype was seen only a few times. The genes are TRBV12-3 or TRBV12-4 and TRBJ2-1, with a tentative D call TRBD1 (5 bases). Trimming pared 7 bases from V and 6 bases from J, leaving 10 bases between. There are 12 residues in the CDR3. The CDR3 coding sequence is TGTGCCAGCACCCAGGGTTTCAATGAGCAGTTCTTC. Its translation is CASTQGFNEQFF.

To note about this clonotype: As the CDR3 is not closed by the conserved phenylalanine or tryptophan, this likely results from a read error. It is unclear where the CDR3 begins or ends on the DNA, so no DNA is shown, and the CDR3 is as TCRdb lists it. The chain carries TRBV5-1 and TRBJ2-7; TRBD1 was called by the table and not checked on the DNA. Per germline, CDR1 SGHRS and CDR2 YFSETQ. The CDR3 is 13 residues long, ends included. The CDR3 protein is CASSFRGSYERYS.

The rearrangement links TRBV23-1 to TRBJ2-1; perhaps TRBD2 as D (5 bases). TRBV23-1 is given ORF status, its function remaining uncertain. Trimming cost V 3 bases and J 3 bases, with 12 bases left between them. This CDR3 has 15 residues. As DNA, the CDR3 is TGCGCCAGCAGTCAGCAGACTAAAGACTACAATGAGCAGTTCTTC. It codes for CASSQQTKDYNEQFF.

In this sample, this clonotype turned up once. This rearrangement joins TRBV20-1 to TRBJ2-1; D is possibly TRBD2 (5 bases). CDR3 length: 16 residues. Between the trimmed V and J ends, which lost 3 bases and 3 bases, there was a span of 18 bases. Germline V lookup: CDR1 DFQATT, CDR2 SNEGSKA (reference sequence). This chain's CDR3 is CSARGMLGRVYNEQFF. The CDR3 region has the DNA TGCAGTGCTAGGGGCATGTTGGGGAGAGTCTACAATGAGCAGTTCTTC.

Concerning this clonotype itself: Germline and junction disagree at one end, which may indicate a read error. J is TRBJ2-3 and V is TRBV5-1, with D hard to call. The CDR3 has 14 residues. Germline V gene sequence: CDR1 SGHRS, CDR2 YFSETQ. In DNA, the CDR3 is TGCGCCGGCAGCTTTGGTATCGGCACAGATACGCAGTATTTT. It specifies CAGSFGIGTDTQYF.

Regarding this clonotype: A much bigger clone sits one base away, suggesting this may be a read error. V and J are TRBV5-1 and TRBJ2-7; D gene uncertain. The germline CDR1 and CDR2 sequences are SGHRS and YFSETQ. Trimming cost V 7 bases and J 2 bases, with 13 bases left between them. The CDR3 loop spans 13 amino acids. CDR3 coding DNA: TGCGCCAGCGGCCCGGGTTCCACCTACGAGCAGTACTTC. Its protein is CASGPGSTYEQYF.

This chain joins TRBV29-1 and TRBJ2-3; 7 bases are shared with TRBD2. Looked up from germline, CDR1 is SQVTM and CDR2 is ANQGSEA. The CDR3 has 18 residues. The V and J ends lost 3 bases and 7 bases, in that order; junction bases with no gene match: 22. The CDR3 coding sequence is TGCAGCGTTGATATGGGCCCCGGGGGGACCACCTCTTCGAATACGCAGTATTTT. It is translated as CSVDMGPGGTTSSNTQYF.

This clonotype has a handful of counts. A much larger clone lies a single base off, so this may be a read error. J is TRBJ2-5 and V is TRBV20-1; D may be TRBD2 (6 bases). CDR1 and CDR2 from the germline V gene are DFQATT and SNEGSKA (reference sequence). V shed 0 bases and J shed 9 bases, with 20 bases lying between them. The CDR3 has 15 residues. CDR3 nucleotides: TGCAGTGCTAGAGACGGACGGGGGAGGATGGAGGCCCAGTACTTC. This translates into CSARDGRGRMEAQYF.

The chain has TRBV27 and TRBJ2-4; D remains unclear. V dropped 2 bases and J dropped 7 bases, with 15 bases sitting between them. The CDR3 is 15 residues long. Germline V gene data show CDR1 as MNHEY and CDR2 as SMNVEV (reference sequence). CDR3 in DNA: TGTGCCAGCAGTTTAAAAGCAGTTATATGGAACATTCAGTACTTC. It encodes CASSLKAVIWNIQYF.

On this clonotype: Here the CDR3 omits its conserved ending phenylalanine or tryptophan, so a read error is the likely source. The V call is TRBV20-1, the J call TRBJ2-1, with D uncertain. V was clipped by 3 bases and J by 0 bases, with 18 bases between them. The V gene's germline CDR1 is DFQATT and CDR2 SNEGSKA (reference sequence). The CDR3 spans 17 residues. Here the CDR3 reads CSARDPYSPSSYNEQFL. The CDR3 DNA reads as TGCAGTGCTAGGGATCCCTATTCTCCCAGCTCCTACAATGAGCAGTTCCTC.

V is TRBV12-3 or TRBV12-4 and J is TRBJ1-1; D may be TRBD1 (6 bases). The CDR3 has 14 amino acids. V shed 3 bases and J shed 5 bases, with 13 bases lying between them. The CDR3 spells CASSLAGGATEAFF. The CDR3 nucleotides are TGTGCCAGCAGTTTGGCGGGGGGGGCTACTGAAGCTTTCTTT.